This T cell receptor (beta chain) was recovered during a study of blood T cell repertoires in COVID-19. Assay used: immunoSEQ multiplex PCR; TCRdb lists only in-frame clones, some missing. The table shows about 150,000 clones, with about 85% occurring only once. CDR3 length: 16 residues. CDR1 SGHNT and CDR2 YYREEE come from the germline V gene (reference sequence). V shed 4 bases, J shed 2 bases, and the junction held 7 bases outside the gene matches. What was sequenced was PBMCs or T cells enriched from blood (not recorded which). The receptor comes from a woman in her 40s who had been exposed to COVID-19. The rearrangement uses TRBV5-4 and TRBJ2-4; 9 nucleotides match TRBD1. DNA of the CDR3: TGTGCCAGCAGCGGGGGACAGGGAGAAACCAAAAACATTCAGTACTTC. Translation: CASSGGQGETKNIQYF.